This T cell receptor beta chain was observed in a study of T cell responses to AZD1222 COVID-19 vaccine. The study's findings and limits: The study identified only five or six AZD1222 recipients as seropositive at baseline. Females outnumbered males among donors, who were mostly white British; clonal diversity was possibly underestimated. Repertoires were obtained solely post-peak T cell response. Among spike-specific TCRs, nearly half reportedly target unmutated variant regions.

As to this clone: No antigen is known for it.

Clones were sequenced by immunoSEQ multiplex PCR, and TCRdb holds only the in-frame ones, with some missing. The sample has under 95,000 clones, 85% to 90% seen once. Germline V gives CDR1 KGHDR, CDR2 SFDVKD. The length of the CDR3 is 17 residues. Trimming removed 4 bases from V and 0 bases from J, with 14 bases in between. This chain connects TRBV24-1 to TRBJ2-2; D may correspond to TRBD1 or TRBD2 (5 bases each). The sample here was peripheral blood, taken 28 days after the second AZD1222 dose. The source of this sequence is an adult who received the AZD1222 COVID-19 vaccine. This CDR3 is CATSDPGRWANTGELFF. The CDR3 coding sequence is TGTGCCACCAGTGACCCGGGACGCTGGGCGAACACCGGGGAGCTGTTTTTT.